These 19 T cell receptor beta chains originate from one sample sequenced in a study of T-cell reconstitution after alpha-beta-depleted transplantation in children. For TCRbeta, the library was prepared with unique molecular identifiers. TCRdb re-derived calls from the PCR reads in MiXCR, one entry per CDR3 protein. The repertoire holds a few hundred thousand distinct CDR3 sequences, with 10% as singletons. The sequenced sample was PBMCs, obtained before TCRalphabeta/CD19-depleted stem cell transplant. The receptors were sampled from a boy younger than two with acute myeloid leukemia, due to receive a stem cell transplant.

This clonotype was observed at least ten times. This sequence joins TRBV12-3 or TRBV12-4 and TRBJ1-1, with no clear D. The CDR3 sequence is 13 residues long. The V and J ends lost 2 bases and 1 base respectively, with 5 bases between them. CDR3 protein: CASSLWGNTEAFF. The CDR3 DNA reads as TGTGCCAGCAGTTTATGGGGGAACACTGAAGCTTTCTTT.

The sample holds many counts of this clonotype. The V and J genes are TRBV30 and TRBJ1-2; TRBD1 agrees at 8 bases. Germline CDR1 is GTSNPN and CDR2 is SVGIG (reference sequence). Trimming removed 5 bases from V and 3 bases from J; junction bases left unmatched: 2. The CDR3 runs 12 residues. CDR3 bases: TGTGCCTGGGCGACAGGGGACTATGGCTACACCTTC. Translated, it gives CAWATGDYGYTF. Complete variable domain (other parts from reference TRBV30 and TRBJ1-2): SQTIHQWPATLVQPVGSPLSLECTVEGTSNPNLYWYRQAAGRGLQLLFYSVGIGQISSEVPQNLSASRPQDRQFILSSKKLLLSDSGFYLCAWATGDYGYTFGSGTRLTVV.

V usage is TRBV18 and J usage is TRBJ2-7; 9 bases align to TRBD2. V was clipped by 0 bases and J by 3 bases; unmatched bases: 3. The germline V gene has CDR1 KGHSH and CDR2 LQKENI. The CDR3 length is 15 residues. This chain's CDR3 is CASSPPPSGDYEQYF. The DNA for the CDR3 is TGTGCCAGCTCACCACCCCCTAGCGGGGACTACGAGCAGTACTTC.

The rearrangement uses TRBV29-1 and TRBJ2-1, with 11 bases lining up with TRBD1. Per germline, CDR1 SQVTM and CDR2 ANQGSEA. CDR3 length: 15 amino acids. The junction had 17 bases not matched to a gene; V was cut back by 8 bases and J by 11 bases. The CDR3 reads CSSSWDRGIQYQQFF. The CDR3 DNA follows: TGCAGCTCCTCATGGGACAGGGGGATACAGTATCAGCAGTTCTTC.

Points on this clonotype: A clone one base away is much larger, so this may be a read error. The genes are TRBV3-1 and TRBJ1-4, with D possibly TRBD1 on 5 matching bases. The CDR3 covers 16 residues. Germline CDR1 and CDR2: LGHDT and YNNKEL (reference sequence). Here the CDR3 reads CDSSQDQRGAGEKLFF. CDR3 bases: TGTGACAGCAGCCAAGATCAAAGGGGCGCGGGTGAAAAACTGTTTTTT.

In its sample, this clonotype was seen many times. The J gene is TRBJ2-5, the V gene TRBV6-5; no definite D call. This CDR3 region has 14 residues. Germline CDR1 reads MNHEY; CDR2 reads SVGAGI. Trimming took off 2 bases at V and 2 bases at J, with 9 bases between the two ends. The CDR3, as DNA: TGTGCCAGCAGTTACGCCATCCGGCAAGAGACCCAGTACTTC. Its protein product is CASSYAIRQETQYF.

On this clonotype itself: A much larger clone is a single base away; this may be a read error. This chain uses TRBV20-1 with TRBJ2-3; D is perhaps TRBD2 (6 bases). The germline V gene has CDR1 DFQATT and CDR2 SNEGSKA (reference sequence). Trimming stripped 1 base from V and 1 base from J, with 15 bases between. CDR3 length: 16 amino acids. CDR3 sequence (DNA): TGCAGTGCTAGAGGGGAGGTCCCTCTCTGCACAGATACGCAGTATTTT. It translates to CSARGEVPLCTDTQYF.

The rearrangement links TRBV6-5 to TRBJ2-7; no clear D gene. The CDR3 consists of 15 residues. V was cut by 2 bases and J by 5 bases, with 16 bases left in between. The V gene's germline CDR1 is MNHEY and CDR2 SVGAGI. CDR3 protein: CASSYLEAGLNEQYF. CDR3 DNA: TGTGCCAGCAGTTACCTAGAGGCAGGTCTTAACGAGCAGTACTTC.

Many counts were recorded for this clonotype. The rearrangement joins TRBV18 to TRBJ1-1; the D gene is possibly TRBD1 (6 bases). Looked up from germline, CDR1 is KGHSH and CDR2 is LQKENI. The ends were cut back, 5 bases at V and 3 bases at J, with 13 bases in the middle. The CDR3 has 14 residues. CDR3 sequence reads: CASSSQGIDTEAFF. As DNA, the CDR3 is TGTGCCAGCTCATCCCAGGGGATAGACACTGAAGCTTTCTTT.

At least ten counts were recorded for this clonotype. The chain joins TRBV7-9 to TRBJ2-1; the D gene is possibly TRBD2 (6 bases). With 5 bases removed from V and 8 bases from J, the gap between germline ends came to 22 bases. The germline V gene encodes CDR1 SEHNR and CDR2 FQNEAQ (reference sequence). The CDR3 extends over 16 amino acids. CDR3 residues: CASSPQGSGLGDEQFF. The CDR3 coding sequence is TGTGCCAGCAGCCCCCAAGGGAGCGGGTTAGGGGATGAGCAGTTCTTC.

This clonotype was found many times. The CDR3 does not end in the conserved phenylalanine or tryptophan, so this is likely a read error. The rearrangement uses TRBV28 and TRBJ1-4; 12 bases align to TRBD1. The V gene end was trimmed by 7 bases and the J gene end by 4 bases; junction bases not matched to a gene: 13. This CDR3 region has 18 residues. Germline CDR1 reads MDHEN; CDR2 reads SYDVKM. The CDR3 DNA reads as TGTGCCAGCAACACCGCCGGGACAGGGGGCGCGTTTAATGAAAAACTGTTTATT. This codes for CASNTAGTGGAFNEKLFI.

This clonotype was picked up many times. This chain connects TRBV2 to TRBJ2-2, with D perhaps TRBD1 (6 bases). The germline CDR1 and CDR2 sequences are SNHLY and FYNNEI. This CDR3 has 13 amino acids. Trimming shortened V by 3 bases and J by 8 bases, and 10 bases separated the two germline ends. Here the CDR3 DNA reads TGTGCCAGCAGTGACAGGGGACCAGGGGAGCTGTTTTTT. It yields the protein CASSDRGPGELFF.

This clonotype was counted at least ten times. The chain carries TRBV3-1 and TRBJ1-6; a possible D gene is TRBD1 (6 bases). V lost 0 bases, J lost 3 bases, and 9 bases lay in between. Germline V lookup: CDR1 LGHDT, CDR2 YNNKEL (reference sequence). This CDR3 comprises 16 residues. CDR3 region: CASSQDRGGYNSPLHF. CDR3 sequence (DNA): TGTGCCAGCAGCCAAGATAGGGGGGGCTATAATTCACCCCTCCACTTT.

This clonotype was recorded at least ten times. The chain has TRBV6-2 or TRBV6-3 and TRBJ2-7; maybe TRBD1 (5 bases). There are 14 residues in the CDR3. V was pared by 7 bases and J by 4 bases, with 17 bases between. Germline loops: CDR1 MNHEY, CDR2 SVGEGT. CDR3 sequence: CASTRARAEYEQYF. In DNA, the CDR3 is TGTGCCAGCACCCGAGCCAGGGCAGAGTACGAGCAGTACTTC.

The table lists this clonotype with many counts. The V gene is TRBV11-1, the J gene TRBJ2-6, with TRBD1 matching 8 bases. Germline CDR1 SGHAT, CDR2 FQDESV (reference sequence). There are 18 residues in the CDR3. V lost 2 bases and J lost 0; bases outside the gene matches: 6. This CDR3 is CASSLLTGDSSGANVLTF. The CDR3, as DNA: TGTGCCAGCAGCTTATTGACAGGGGACTCCTCTGGGGCCAACGTCCTGACTTTC.

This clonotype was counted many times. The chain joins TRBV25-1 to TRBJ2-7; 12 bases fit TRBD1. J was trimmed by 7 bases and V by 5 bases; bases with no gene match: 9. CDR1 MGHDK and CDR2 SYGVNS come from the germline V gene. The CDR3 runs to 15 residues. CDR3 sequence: CASSWGQGALREQYF. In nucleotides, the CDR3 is TGTGCCAGCAGTTGGGGACAGGGGGCGTTGAGGGAGCAGTACTTC.

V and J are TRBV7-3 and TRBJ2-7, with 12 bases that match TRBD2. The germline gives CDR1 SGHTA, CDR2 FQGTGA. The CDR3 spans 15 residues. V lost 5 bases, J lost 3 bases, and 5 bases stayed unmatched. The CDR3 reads CASSEGLAGSYEQYF. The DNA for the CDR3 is TGTGCCAGCAGCGAAGGACTAGCGGGGAGCTACGAGCAGTACTTC.

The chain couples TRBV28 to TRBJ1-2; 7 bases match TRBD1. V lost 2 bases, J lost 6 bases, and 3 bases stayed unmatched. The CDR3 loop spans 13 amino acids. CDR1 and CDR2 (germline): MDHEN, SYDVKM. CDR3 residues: CASSLNRGDGYTF. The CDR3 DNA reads TGTGCCAGCAGTTTAAACAGGGGTGATGGCTACACCTTC.

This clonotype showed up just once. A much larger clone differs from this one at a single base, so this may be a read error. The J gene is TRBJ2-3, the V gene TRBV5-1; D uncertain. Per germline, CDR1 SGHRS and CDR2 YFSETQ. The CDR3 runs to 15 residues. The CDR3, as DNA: TGCGCCAGCAGCTTGGCTCACATGAGCACAGATACGCACTATTTT. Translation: CASSLAHMSTDTHYF.